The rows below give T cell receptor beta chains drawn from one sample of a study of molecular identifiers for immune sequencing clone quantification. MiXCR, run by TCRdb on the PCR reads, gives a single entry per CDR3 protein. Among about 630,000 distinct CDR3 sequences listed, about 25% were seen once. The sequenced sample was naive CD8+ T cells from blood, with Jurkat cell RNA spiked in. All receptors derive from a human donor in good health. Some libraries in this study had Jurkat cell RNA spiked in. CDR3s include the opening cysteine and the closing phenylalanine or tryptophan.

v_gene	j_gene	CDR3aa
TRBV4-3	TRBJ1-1	CARRQVPQANTEAFF
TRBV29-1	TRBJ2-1	CSVEGLVQGVYNEQFF
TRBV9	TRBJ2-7	CASSEDSFAYEQYF
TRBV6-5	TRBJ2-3	CASSNHLRPGVTDTQYF
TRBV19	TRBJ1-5	CASIMGGGPSQPQHF
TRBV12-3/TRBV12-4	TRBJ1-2	CASSFDTNYGYTF
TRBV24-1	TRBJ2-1	CATSAGNNEQFF
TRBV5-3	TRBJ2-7	CASSRGGGLNSYEQYF
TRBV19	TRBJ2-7	CASSLGLHSYEQYF
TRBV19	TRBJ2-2	CASSIGGRAFGELFF
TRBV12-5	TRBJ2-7	CASLNLGTSGGVVYEQYF
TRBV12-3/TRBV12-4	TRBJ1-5	CASSLGEFNQPQHF
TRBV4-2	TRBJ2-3	CASSPLEQGADTQYF
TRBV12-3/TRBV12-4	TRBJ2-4	CASSFSGPIAKNIQYF
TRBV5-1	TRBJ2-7	CASSLEGSEQYF
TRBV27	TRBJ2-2	CASRFRGSTGELFF
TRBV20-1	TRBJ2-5	CSAPDLGTGGRETQYF
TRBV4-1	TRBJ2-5	CASSQAGGLKETQYF
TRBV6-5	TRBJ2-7	CASSYGQDNYEQYF
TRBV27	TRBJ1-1	CASRELLQGAYTEAFF
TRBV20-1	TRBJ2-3	CSARGRAGEVSDTQYF
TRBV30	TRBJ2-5	CAWSVWGPETQYF
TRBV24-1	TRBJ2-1	CATSDPGQSSYNKQFF
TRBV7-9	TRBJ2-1	CASSIGIDNEQFF
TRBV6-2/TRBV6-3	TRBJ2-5	CASSGLLESQYF
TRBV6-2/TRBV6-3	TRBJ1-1	CASSYPTLTRF
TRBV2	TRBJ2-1	CASSEGIAGGPPHGEQFF
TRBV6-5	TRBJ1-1	CASSLFSGVGTEAFF
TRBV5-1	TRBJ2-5	CASSLGVVFSSLGEAQYF
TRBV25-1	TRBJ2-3	CASHDWDTQYF
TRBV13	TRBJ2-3	CASSFTGGLTDTQCF
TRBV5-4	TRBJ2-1	CASSLAGAGSYNEQFF
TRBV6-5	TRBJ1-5	CASGVHSNQPQHF
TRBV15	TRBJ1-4	CATNLRTNEKLFF
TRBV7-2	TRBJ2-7	CSSSPSLSEQYF
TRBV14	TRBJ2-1	CASSQDVGLAAYNEQFF
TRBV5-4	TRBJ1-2	CASSDGTAINVHGYTF
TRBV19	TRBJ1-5	CASSLGTHQPQHF
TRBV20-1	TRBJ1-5	CSASPARQGVWRSNQPQHF
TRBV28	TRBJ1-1	CASPPEGGITEAFF
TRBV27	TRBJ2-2	CASSSGTPDTGELFF
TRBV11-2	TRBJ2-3	CASSLGGRSSTDTQYF
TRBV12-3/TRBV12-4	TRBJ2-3	CASTDRPVDTQYF
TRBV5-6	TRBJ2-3	CASSFWGSGGITDTQYF
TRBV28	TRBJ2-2	CASSFSSLNTGELFF
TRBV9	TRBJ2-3	CASSGEAGQGASDTQYF
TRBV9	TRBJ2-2	CASSVGRLPGELFF
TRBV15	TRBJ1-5	CATSRDQTGIQPQHF
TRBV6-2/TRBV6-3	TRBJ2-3	CASSYSFDSGESDTQYF
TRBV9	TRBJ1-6	CASSVRDSPLHF
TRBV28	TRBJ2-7	CATRSGGGDYEQYF
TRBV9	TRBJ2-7	CTSSLNQGQGPYEQYF
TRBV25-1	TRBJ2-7	CASSASPGAGFSYEQYF
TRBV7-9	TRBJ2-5	CASSKAGIQETQYF